The 13 T cell receptor beta chains below were found in one sample sequenced in a study of regulatory T cells in long-lasting Graves disease (dated by TCRdb to the early 2020s). The sample's time point label, decoded: newly diagnosed GD, antithyroid drugs for less than 3 months. For both TCR sequencing and RNA sequencing, RNA was extracted from PBMCs in TRIzol. The library was prepared using multiplex PCR. Sequencing was carried out with an Illumina HiSeq 4000. iRepertoire HTBI primers and Arm-PCR amplification of CDR3 regions were used to construct TCR beta libraries. TCRdb itself trimmed the public reads at Q25 with fastp, ran MiXCR and retained productive beta chains. Every distinct CDR3 protein forms one entry, paired with its most common genes and DNA. Across this sample there are under 250,000 distinct CDR3 sequences, with approximately 18% seen only once. The ten largest make up 10% to 15% of the sample.

The sample was also linked to a second study, of T cells in Graves' hyperthyroidism and ophthalmopathy.

Sequencing used peripheral blood mononuclear cells (PBMCs), obtained at new diagnosis, from a patient treated with antithyroid drugs. These receptors were taken from a woman younger than 45 with Graves disease. Donor details come from another sample of the same person, matched by shared clones.

At least ten counts were recorded for this clonotype. The chain has TRBV3-1 and TRBJ2-7, with unresolved D. The CDR3 consists of 13 residues. From germline, CDR1 is LGHDT and CDR2 YNNKEL (reference sequence). V was shortened by 1 base and J by 2 bases, with 6 bases between the two germline ends. The CDR3 DNA reads as TGTGCCAGCAGCCAAGTGGCAGCCTACGAGCAGTACTTC. This codes for CASSQVAAYEQYF.

This clonotype has ten or more counts. The V and J genes are TRBV3-1 and TRBJ1-2, with TRBD1 identical over 7 bases. Trimming cost V 4 bases and J 4 bases; bases outside gene matches: 9. Germline loops: CDR1 LGHDT, CDR2 YNNKEL (reference sequence). The CDR3 runs 15 residues. CDR3 amino acids: CASSPPNTGAYGYTF. The CDR3 nucleotides are TGTGCCAGCAGCCCACCAAACACAGGGGCCTATGGCTACACCTTC. Together with reference TRBV3-1 and TRBJ1-2, the CDR3 gives the full variable domain: DTAVSQTPKYLVTQMGNDKSIKCEQNLGHDTMYWYKQDSKKFLKIMFSYNNKELIINETVPNRFSPKSPDKAHLNLHINSLELGDSAVYFCASSPPNTGAYGYTFGSGTRLTVV.

This clonotype was counted at least ten times. The gene calls are TRBV25-1 and TRBJ1-5; D is perhaps TRBD1 (5 bases). Trimming removed 1 base from V and 6 bases from J, with 10 bases in between. This CDR3 is built from 14 residues. Germline V gene sequence: CDR1 MGHDK, CDR2 SYGVNS. The CDR3 DNA reads as TGTGCCAGCAGTGAATCTAGGGGACTTCAGCCCCAGCATTTT. Its translation: CASSESRGLQPQHF.

Worth noting for this clonotype: One junction end does not reproduce the germline sequence, and a read error may be involved. The chain recombines TRBV28 with TRBJ2-1; D is perhaps TRBD2 (6 bases). Germline loops: CDR1 MDHEN, CDR2 SYDVKM. The CDR3 covers 15 residues. The CDR3 DNA is TGTGCCAGCAGTGGTACTCGCGGGATCCACAATGAGCAGTGCTTC. Protein product: CASSGTRGIHNEQCF.

This clonotype was seen repeatedly, ten times or more. The chain joins TRBV9 to TRBJ1-1; the D is unclear. Germline lookup yields CDR1 SGDLS and CDR2 YYNGEE. V shed 4 bases and J shed 7 bases, with 14 bases lying between them. The length of the CDR3 is 13 residues. In DNA, the CDR3 is TGTGCCAGCAGCCCCCTTTCGCCCAATGAAGCTTTCTTT. It yields the protein CASSPLSPNEAFF.

In the case of this clonotype: A far larger clone differs by one base, so this is likely a read error. The rearrangement links TRBV12-3 or TRBV12-4 to TRBJ1-6, with D possibly TRBD1 on 6 matching bases. The CDR3 is 14 amino acids. V lost 5 bases and J lost 10, with 15 bases in between. CDR3 protein: CASSVQGGKSPLHF. The CDR3 DNA sequence: TGTGCCAGCAGTGTACAGGGAGGTAAGTCACCCCTCCACTTT.

This clonotype has ten or more counts. The V gene is TRBV30, the J gene TRBJ1-2; D may be TRBD1 (6 bases). V was pared by 0 bases and J by 8 bases, with 16 bases between. The germline V gene encodes CDR1 GTSNPN and CDR2 SVGIG (reference sequence). The CDR3 runs to 14 residues. DNA for the CDR3: TGTGCCTGGAGTGTCATCCAGGGACATGGCGGCTACACCTTC. As protein: CAWSVIQGHGGYTF.

This clonotype has a count of ten or more. This chain connects TRBV19 to TRBJ1-1; 8 nucleotides match TRBD1. CDR3 length: 14 amino acids. Trimming cost V 7 bases and J 3 bases; bases outside gene matches: 7. Germline CDR1 reads LNHDA; CDR2 reads SQIVND (reference sequence). As DNA, the CDR3 is TGTGCCAGTATGAAGGACAGGGCGCACACTGAAGCTTTCTTT. It specifies CASMKDRAHTEAFF.

This chain connects TRBV28 to TRBJ2-5; 7 bases fit TRBD2. V lost 3 bases, J lost 4 bases, and 8 bases stayed unmatched. CDR1 MDHEN and CDR2 SYDVKM come from the germline V gene. The CDR3 has 15 residues. The DNA of the CDR3 is TGTGCCAGCAGTTTCGGGGGAGGGGCAGTAGAGACCCAGTACTTC. Its protein product is CASSFGGGAVETQYF.

Only a few counts were recorded for this clonotype. At one end the junction does not follow the germline gene, possibly because of a read error. The chain links TRBV4-1 to TRBJ2-7, with D perhaps matching TRBD1 (6 bases). Germline CDR1 and CDR2: MGHRA and YSYEKL. The CDR3 contains 14 residues. This CDR3 is CVSSQGGRGNEQYF. CDR3 nucleotides: TGCGTCAGCAGCCAAGGAGGCAGGGGCAACGAGCAGTACTTC.

This clonotype was seen ten or more times. The J gene is TRBJ2-5, the V gene TRBV15, with a weak D call TRBD1 (5 bases). This CDR3 spans 16 amino acids. In germline, CDR1 is LNHNV, CDR2 YYDKDF (reference sequence). The V and J ends lost 1 base and 1 base respectively, with 13 bases between them. CDR3 loop: CATSRGWSDTQETQYF. The CDR3 nucleotides read TGTGCCACCAGCAGAGGGTGGTCGGACACCCAAGAGACCCAGTACTTC.

On this clonotype: One junction end does not reproduce the germline sequence, and a read error may be involved. The genes are TRBV7-9 and TRBJ2-1; 14 bases align to TRBD2. The CDR3 is made up of 17 amino acids. Germline V gene lookup returns CDR1 SEHNR and CDR2 FQNEAQ (reference sequence). The CDR3: CASSPVSGLAGVNEQFF. CDR3 nucleotides: TGTGCCAGCAGCCCAGTTTCGGGACTAGCGGGAGTTAATGAACAGTTCTTC.

This clonotype was counted ten times or more. This chain uses TRBV7-9 with TRBJ2-2; TRBD2 is a possible D gene (5 bases). The V and J ends lost 6 bases and 6 bases respectively, with 14 bases between them. Germline V gene data show CDR1 as SEHNR and CDR2 as FQNEAQ (reference sequence). The CDR3 totals 14 residues. The CDR3 region has the DNA TGTGCCAGCAGATTAAACCTGGAGGCCGGGGAGCTGTTTTTT. Translation gives CASRLNLEAGELFF.